This T cell receptor (beta chain) came from a study of blood T cell repertoires in COVID-19. Per the germline V gene, CDR1 is WNHNN and CDR2 is SYGVQD (reference sequence). Trimming stripped 0 bases from V and 4 bases from J, with 9 bases between. The CDR3 contains 15 residues. There are a few counts of this clone. This table comes from immunoSEQ multiplex PCR, and its TCRdb copy is limited to in-frame clones, with some not included. The sample yields roughly 340,000 clones, approximately 87% seen once. The chain couples TRBV10-1 to TRBJ2-2, with D tentatively TRBD1 (6 bases). This clonotype was sampled from a middle-aged man in a cohort exposed to, infected with or recovered from COVID-19 (not recorded which). Sequences were obtained from PBMCs or T cells enriched from blood (not recorded which). CDR3 sequence reads: CASSESPTGTGELFF. Here the CDR3 DNA reads TGCGCCAGCAGTGAGTCCCCGACAGGCACCGGGGAGCTGTTTTTT.